This T cell receptor (beta chain) was documented in a study of Tregs in tolerant kidney transplant recipients. With regard to this clone: Its target is unknown.

Study findings and constraints: Biological reproducibility was not directly addressed in this study.

V lost 1 base, J lost 9 bases, and 10 bases stayed unmatched. Germline loops: CDR1 MGHRA, CDR2 YSYEKL. The CDR3 runs 16 residues. The protocol was immunoSEQ multiplex PCR, while the TCRdb copy is restricted to in-frame clones and leaves out a portion. The data contain some 250,000 clones, 80% to 85% of them seen just once; the ten biggest clones take up 0.64%. J is TRBJ2-3 and V is TRBV4-1, with 10 bases lining up with TRBD2. This TCR came from a human donor in good health. Sample: CD4+ T cells from blood. The CDR3: CASSQVLAGVPQTQYF. CDR3 nucleotide sequence: TGCGCCAGCAGCCAAGTCCTAGCGGGAGTACCCCAGACGCAGTATTTT.